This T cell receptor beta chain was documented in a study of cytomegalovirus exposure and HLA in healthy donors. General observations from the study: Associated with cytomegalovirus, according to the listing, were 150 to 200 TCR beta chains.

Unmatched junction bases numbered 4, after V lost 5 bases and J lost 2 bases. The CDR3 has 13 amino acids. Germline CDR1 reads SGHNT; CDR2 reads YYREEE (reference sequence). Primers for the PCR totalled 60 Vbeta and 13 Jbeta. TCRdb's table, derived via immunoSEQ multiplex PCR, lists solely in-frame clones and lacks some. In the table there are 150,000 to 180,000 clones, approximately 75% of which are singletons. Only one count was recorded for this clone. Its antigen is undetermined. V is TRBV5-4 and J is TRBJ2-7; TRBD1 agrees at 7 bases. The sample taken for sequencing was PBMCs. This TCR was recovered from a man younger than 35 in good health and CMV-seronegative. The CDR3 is CASSRDRTYEQYV. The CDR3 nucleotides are TGTGCCAGCAGTCGGGACAGAACCTACGAGCAGTACGTC.